The 6 T cell receptor beta chains below all came from one sample that was sequenced in a study of T cell responses to AZD1222 COVID-19 vaccine. Repertoires were generated with immunoSEQ multiplex PCR, while TCRdb's copy carries only in-frame clones and drops some. The sample has some 110,000 clones; 86% are singletons. The source was peripheral blood, collected 28 days after the second AZD1222 dose. Every receptor here comes from an adult who received the AZD1222 COVID-19 vaccine.

This chain's CDR3 is CASSLEISGANVLTF. The CDR3 nucleotides read TGTGCCAGCAGCTTAGAAATCTCTGGGGCCAACGTCCTGACTTTC. The V and J genes are TRBV5-4 and TRBJ2-6, with D unclear. The CDR3 sequence is 15 residues long. V was pared by 2 bases and J by 0 bases, with 6 bases between. Per germline, CDR1 SGHNT and CDR2 YYREEE (reference sequence).

The chain links TRBV27 to TRBJ1-5; a weak D match, TRBD1 (6 bases). The V and J ends lost 4 bases and 2 bases respectively, with 15 bases between them. Germline CDR1 is MNHEY and CDR2 is SMNVEV (reference sequence). This CDR3 is built from 16 residues. In nucleotides, the CDR3 is TGTGCCAGCAGTTCCATAGGGGGGGCTGGCAATCAGCCCCAGCATTTT. It is translated as CASSSIGGAGNQPQHF.

V is TRBV5-1 and J is TRBJ2-1; 8 bases are a match to TRBD2. Per germline, CDR1 SGHRS and CDR2 YFSETQ. CDR3 length: 15 amino acids. V gave up 4 bases and J gave up 2 bases; unmatched junction bases: 5. Here the CDR3 reads CASSEIAGTYNEQFF. The CDR3 DNA follows: TGCGCCAGCAGCGAAATAGCGGGAACCTACAATGAGCAGTTCTTC.

The chain uses TRBV7-3 and TRBJ1-3; D is undetermined. V shed 5 bases and J shed 0 bases, with 11 bases lying between them. Looked up from germline, CDR1 is SGHTA and CDR2 is FQGTGA. This CDR3 is 15 amino acids long. The CDR3 coding sequence is TGTGCCAGCAGCCCGTCCGGGGACTCTGGAAACACCATATATTTT. Translating it yields CASSPSGDSGNTIYF. Filled out from reference TRBV7-3 and TRBJ1-3, the complete variable domain reads GAGVSQTPSNKVTEKGKYVELRCDPISGHTALYWYRQSLGQGPEFLIYFQGTGAADDSGLPNDRFFAVRPEGSVSTLKIQRTERGDSAVYLCASSPSGDSGNTIYFGEGSWLTVV.

The chain recombines TRBV7-3 with TRBJ2-2; TRBD1 might be the D (5 bases). V lost 5 bases and J 3 bases, leaving 22 bases between the germline ends. Looked up from germline, CDR1 is SGHTA and CDR2 is FQGTGA. This CDR3 is built from 18 residues. DNA of the CDR3: TGTGCCAGCAGCATGAGCCTAGTGGGGCCCGTGGACACCGGGGAGCTGTTTTTT. It codes for CASSMSLVGPVDTGELFF.

The V call is TRBV4-3, the J call TRBJ1-1, with D perhaps TRBD1 (5 bases). The germline V gene has CDR1 LGHNA and CDR2 YSLEER. V lost 1 base, J lost 0 bases, and 9 bases lay in between. The CDR3 spans 15 residues. The CDR3 DNA is TGCGCCAGCAGCCAAGCCGCAGGGATGAACACTGAAGCTTTCTTT. Encoded protein: CASSQAAGMNTEAFF.